The clone carrying this T cell receptor beta chain was seen a few times. The antigen is unknown. The V segment lost 4 bases and the J segment 7 bases; nucleotides outside the gene matches: 11. This CDR3 has 15 amino acids. CDR1 SGHTA and CDR2 FQGNSA come from the germline V gene. The sample comes from a study of blood T cells in healthy people across ages. Study-wide results and caveats: Long-lived donors carried more naive CD4+ cells and greater diversity than aged donors. Measured against age, TCR beta diversity per million T cells decreased in a roughly linear manner.

The use of a sample-barcoded 5' primer and a J-beta primer mix characterized a second PCR of about 7 to 12 cycles. MiXCR, applied by TCRdb to the 5' RACE reads, yields one record per CDR3 protein. The table lists around 1,500,000 distinct CDR3 sequences, around 39% of them singletons. The rearrangement links TRBV7-2 to TRBJ2-7, with 9 bases aligning to TRBD2. The receptor was isolated from a woman aged 18-35 years in good health. The sequencing input was blood. CDR3 DNA: TGTGCCAGCAGCTCCACTAGCGGGTCTTGGGATGAGCAGTACTTC. Protein: CASSSTSGSWDEQYF.